Listed here are 25 T cell receptor beta chains from one sample, sequenced in a study of pediatric ulcerative colitis. Assay: immunoSEQ multiplex PCR; the TCRdb copy retains only in-frame clones and omits some. The sample gives approximately 9,000 clones, around 90% of which show up once; 7% is in the top ten. The specimen sequenced was blood. All receptors come from a girl aged 5-17 years with moderate ulcerative colitis.

The rearrangement uses TRBV10-3 and TRBJ1-4; D not resolved. Germline CDR1 is ENHRY and CDR2 is SYGVKD. V lost 6 bases, J lost 6 bases, and 14 bases lay in between. The CDR3 is 14 amino acids. CDR3 DNA: TGTGCCATCAGCGCCAGAGGGATCGATGAAAAACTGTTTTTT. As protein: CAISARGIDEKLFF.

The chain combines TRBV19 with TRBJ2-1, with D perhaps matching TRBD1 (5 bases). The CDR3 has 20 amino acids. Between the trimmed V and J ends, which lost 5 bases and 0 bases, there was a span of 26 bases. Germline loops: CDR1 LNHDA, CDR2 SQIVND (reference sequence). The chain's CDR3 is CASSLDGDGRALSSYNEQFF. As DNA, the CDR3 is TGTGCCAGTAGTCTTGACGGAGATGGCAGGGCGTTAAGCTCCTACAATGAGCAGTTCTTC.

The V call is TRBV7-9, the J call TRBJ2-7; 9 bases align to TRBD1. Germline-derived CDR1 and CDR2 are SEHNR and FQNEAQ (reference sequence). J was trimmed by 3 bases and V by 2 bases; bases with no gene match: 11. The CDR3 length is 17 residues. The CDR3 nucleotides are TGTGCCAGCAGCTTAACAGGGGGCGATTTCGGCAACTACGAGCAGTACTTC. Amino acid sequence: CASSLTGGDFGNYEQYF.

This clone occurred a few times. The chain recombines TRBV16 with TRBJ1-4; the D gene is possibly TRBD1 (5 bases). Germline values: CDR1 KGHSY, CDR2 FQNENV. This CDR3 spans 16 amino acids. The V end lost 3 bases, the J end lost 7 bases, and 18 bases lay between the germline ends. The CDR3 DNA sequence: TGTGCCAGCAGCCACCACTCAGGGATGGTGGGTGAAAAACTGTTTTTT. Translation gives CASSHHSGMVGEKLFF.

The V gene is TRBV6-1, the J gene TRBJ2-7; D remains ambiguous. The V end was cut by 6 bases, the J end by 9 bases, with 18 bases between. This CDR3 is built from 13 residues. The germline V gene encodes CDR1 MNHNS and CDR2 SASEGT. CDR3 coding DNA: TGTGCCAGCAGGGTAGGGCAGCCGACCGGGCAGTACTTC. This encodes CASRVGQPTGQYF.

Regarding this clone: One end of the junction fails to match germline, which may point to a read error. The chain joins TRBV7-9 to TRBJ2-7, with a tentative D call TRBD1 (6 bases). This CDR3 spans 11 amino acids. CDR1 is SEHNR, CDR2 FQNEAQ, per germline (reference sequence). The DNA for the CDR3 is TGTGCCAGCAGCTTAGGGCCCGGGACACAGTTC. Protein product: CASSLGPGTQF.

The V call is TRBV14, the J call TRBJ1-1, with D unresolved. CDR1 is SGHDN and CDR2 is FVKESK in the germline V gene. V was shortened by 0 bases and J by 4 bases, with 9 bases between the two germline ends. CDR3 length: 14 residues. The CDR3 here is CASSQDVGFTEAFF. The CDR3 DNA reads TGTGCCAGCAGCCAAGATGTTGGGTTCACTGAAGCTTTCTTT.

This clone has more than one count but fewer than ten. This chain joins TRBV19 and TRBJ1-1; D is uncertain. V lost 2 bases and J 1 base, leaving 8 bases between the germline ends. This CDR3 spans 14 amino acids. Germline V gives CDR1 LNHDA, CDR2 SQIVND (reference sequence). The CDR3 coding sequence is TGTGCCAGTAGTATAAAGGCCAAGAACACTGAAGCTTTCTTT. Encoded protein: CASSIKAKNTEAFF.

The V call is TRBV6-1, the J call TRBJ1-3, with 8 nucleotides matching TRBD1. Germline values: CDR1 MNHNS, CDR2 SASEGT. The CDR3 runs 15 residues. V dropped 1 base and J dropped 1; count of bases not matched to a gene: 0. CDR3 loop: CASSEDRGSGNTIYF. The CDR3 coding sequence is TGTGCCAGCAGTGAAGACAGGGGGTCTGGAAACACCATATATTTT.

The chain is built from TRBV28 and TRBJ2-7; D is perhaps TRBD2 (6 bases). The germline CDR1 and CDR2 sequences are MDHEN and SYDVKM. This CDR3 spans 14 amino acids. Trimming took 3 bases from V and 5 from J, leaving 14 bases between them. The CDR3 sequence: CASSLVPGVDEQYF. CDR3 bases: TGTGCCAGCAGTTTGGTGCCGGGAGTAGACGAGCAGTACTTC.

V and J are TRBV29-1 and TRBJ1-5; TRBD1 is a possible D gene (6 bases). The CDR3 sequence is 14 residues long. Germline V gene data show CDR1 as SQVTM and CDR2 as ANQGSEA. V lost 6 bases, J lost 5 bases, and 17 bases lay in between. Written as DNA, the CDR3 is TGCAGCGTGGGGGCCGGGCCGGGGGATCAGCCCCAGCATTTT. Its protein product is CSVGAGPGDQPQHF.

The CDR3 coding sequence is TGTGCCAGCAGCCCTGGGACTATTCAAGAGACCCAGTACTTC. Its translation: CASSPGTIQETQYF. This chain uses TRBV9 with TRBJ2-5; 7 nucleotides align to TRBD2. The CDR3 covers 14 residues. V dropped 4 bases and J dropped 2; count of bases not matched to a gene: 5. CDR1 is SGDLS and CDR2 is YYNGEE in the germline V gene.

The V call is TRBV2, the J call TRBJ2-2; 10 nucleotides line up with TRBD1. V shed 7 bases, J shed 3 bases, and the junction held 26 bases outside the gene matches. Germline-derived CDR1 and CDR2 are SNHLY and FYNNEI. CDR3 size: 22 residues. The chain's CDR3 is CASTSKFGRLRVGTGDTGELFF. The CDR3 DNA is TGTGCCAGCACGTCCAAGTTCGGGCGGCTAAGGGTTGGGACAGGGGACACCGGGGAGCTGTTTTTT.

V usage is TRBV10-3 and J usage is TRBJ1-5; possibly TRBD1 for D (5 bases). Trimming pared 0 bases from V and 0 bases from J, leaving 6 bases between. CDR1 is ENHRY, CDR2 SYGVKD, per germline. CDR3 length: 15 residues. The CDR3 spells CAISESGTSNQPQHF. For the CDR3, the DNA is TGTGCCATCAGTGAGTCGGGGACTAGCAATCAGCCCCAGCATTTT.

This sequence joins TRBV4-1 and TRBJ2-7; D remains unclear. Trimming stripped 0 bases from V and 4 bases from J, with 10 bases between. CDR3 size: 14 residues. Germline CDR1 reads MGHRA; CDR2 reads YSYEKL. As DNA, the CDR3 is TGCGCCAGCAGCCAAGAGGGGTTTAGTTACGAGCAGTACTTC. Translated, it gives CASSQEGFSYEQYF.

This clone has just one count. This sequence joins TRBV30 and TRBJ2-7; 8 bases agree with TRBD2. With 0 bases clipped from V and 2 bases from J, the junction kept 6 bases outside the gene matches. The CDR3 has 15 amino acids. Germline V CDR1 and CDR2: GTSNPN, SVGIG (reference sequence). The CDR3 loop reads CAWSVLGGRTYEQYF. Here the CDR3 DNA reads TGTGCCTGGAGTGTACTAGGCGGGAGGACCTACGAGCAGTACTTC.

The chain is built from TRBV13 and TRBJ1-1; the D gene is possibly TRBD1 (5 bases). Trimming took off 6 bases at V and 7 bases at J, with 21 bases between the two ends. Germline V gene lookup returns CDR1 PRHDT and CDR2 FYEKMQ (reference sequence). The CDR3 consists of 15 residues. The CDR3 loop is CASSPPGTPRGEAFF. DNA for the CDR3: TGTGCCAGCAGTCCTCCCGGGACCCCAAGGGGTGAAGCTTTCTTT.

The chain recombines TRBV7-2 with TRBJ2-7; 11 nucleotides line up with TRBD2. Germline V gives CDR1 SGHTA, CDR2 FQGNSA. V gave up 2 bases and J gave up 4 bases; unmatched junction bases: 4. The CDR3 extends over 15 amino acids. This CDR3 is CASSLTSGSLYEQYF. The CDR3, as DNA: TGTGCCAGCAGCTTAACTAGCGGGAGTCTGTACGAGCAGTACTTC.

The chain couples TRBV19 to TRBJ2-1; 15 bases are a match to TRBD2. J gave up 11 bases and V 7 bases, and 6 bases lay outside the gene matches. Germline CDR1 LNHDA, CDR2 SQIVND (reference sequence). The CDR3 spans 14 residues. The CDR3 is CASTGLAGGQKQFF. In DNA form, the CDR3 reads TGTGCCAGTACCGGACTAGCGGGGGGGCAAAAGCAGTTCTTC. Full variable domain (rest looked up from reference TRBV19 and TRBJ2-1): DGGITQSPKYLFRKEGQNVTLSCEQNLNHDAMYWYRQDPGQGLRLIYYSQIVNDFQKGDIAEGYSVSREKKESFPLTVTSAQKNPTAFYLCASTGLAGGQKQFFGPGTRLTVL.

The chain has TRBV4-1 and TRBJ1-3, with D tentatively TRBD1 (5 bases). Germline lookup yields CDR1 MGHRA and CDR2 YSYEKL. CDR3 length equals 17 residues. V lost 5 bases and J 4 bases, leaving 21 bases between the germline ends. CDR3 loop: CASSLMGGKLTGNTIYF. As DNA, the CDR3 is TGCGCCAGCAGCTTAATGGGGGGGAAGCTTACAGGAAACACCATATATTTT.

This clone was picked up one time. The chain links TRBV19 to TRBJ1-1, with D maybe TRBD1 (6 bases). The CDR3 has 15 amino acids. Trimming took 5 bases from V and 3 from J, leaving 16 bases between them. Per germline, CDR1 LNHDA and CDR2 SQIVND (reference sequence). The chain's CDR3 is CASSVLRGADTEAFF. The CDR3 DNA sequence: TGTGCCAGTAGTGTCCTCCGGGGGGCGGACACTGAAGCTTTCTTT.

This chain joins TRBV28 and TRBJ2-7, with 12 bases fitting TRBD2. V was clipped by 5 bases and J by 5 bases; unmatched bases: 4. There are 14 residues in the CDR3. CDR1 is MDHEN and CDR2 is SYDVKM in the germline V gene. The CDR3 reads CASSGLAGSNEQYF. The CDR3, as DNA: TGTGCCAGCAGTGGACTAGCGGGATCCAACGAGCAGTACTTC. Drawing the rest from reference TRBV28 and TRBJ2-7, the complete variable domain is DVKVTQSSRYLVKRTGEKVFLECVQDMDHENMFWYRQDPGLGLRLIYFSYDVKMKEKGDIPEGYSVSREKKERFSLILESASTNQTSMYLCASSGLAGSNEQYFGPGTRLTVT.

V gene TRBV5-1 combines with J gene TRBJ2-5; D is ambiguous. V lost 0 bases and J lost 5, with 2 bases in between. The CDR3 length is 11 residues. CDR1 and CDR2 from the germline V gene are SGHRS and YFSETQ. CDR3 region: CASSLEETQYF. Here the CDR3 DNA reads TGCGCCAGCAGCTTGGAGGAGACCCAGTACTTC.

The genes are TRBV29-1 and TRBJ2-1, with D possibly matching TRBD2 (6 bases). This CDR3 is 13 amino acids long. Germline V lookup: CDR1 SQVTM, CDR2 ANQGSEA. V shed 6 bases and J shed 9 bases, with 18 bases lying between them. CDR3 sequence reads: CSVRRGGELEQFF. The CDR3 coding sequence is TGCAGCGTGAGGAGAGGCGGGGAACTTGAGCAGTTCTTC.

The rearrangement links TRBV20-1 to TRBJ2-7; 8 bases agree with TRBD2. The CDR3 extends over 11 amino acids. V was clipped by 7 bases and J by 4 bases; unmatched bases: 3. Germline V gene lookup returns CDR1 DFQATT and CDR2 SNEGSKA (reference sequence). The CDR3 DNA follows: TGCAGTGGCGGGAGGTCGTACGAGCAGTACTTC. Its protein product is CSGGRSYEQYF.